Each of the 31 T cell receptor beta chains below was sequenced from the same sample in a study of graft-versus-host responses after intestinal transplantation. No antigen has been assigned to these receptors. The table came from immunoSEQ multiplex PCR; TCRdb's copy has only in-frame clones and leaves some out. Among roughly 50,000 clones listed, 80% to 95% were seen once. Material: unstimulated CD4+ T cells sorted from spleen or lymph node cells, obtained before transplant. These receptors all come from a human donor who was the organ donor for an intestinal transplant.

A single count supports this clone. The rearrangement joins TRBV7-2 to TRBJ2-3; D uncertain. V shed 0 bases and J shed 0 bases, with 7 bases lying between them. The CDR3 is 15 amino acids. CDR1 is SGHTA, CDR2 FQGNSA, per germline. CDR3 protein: CASSLAGYSTDTQYF. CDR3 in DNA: TGTGCCAGCAGCTTAGCGGGGTATAGCACAGATACGCAGTATTTT.

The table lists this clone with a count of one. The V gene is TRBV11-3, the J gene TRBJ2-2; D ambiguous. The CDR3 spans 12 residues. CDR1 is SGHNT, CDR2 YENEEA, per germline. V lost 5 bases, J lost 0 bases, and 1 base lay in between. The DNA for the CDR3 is TGTGCCAGCAGCGCGAACACCGGGGAGCTGTTTTTT. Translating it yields CASSANTGELFF. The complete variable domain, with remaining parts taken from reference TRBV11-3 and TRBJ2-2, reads EAGVVQSPRYKIIEKKQPVAFWCNPISGHNTLYWYLQNLGQGPELLIRYENEEAVDDSQLPKDRFSAERLKGVDSTLKIQPAELGDSAVYLCASSANTGELFFGEGSRLTVL.

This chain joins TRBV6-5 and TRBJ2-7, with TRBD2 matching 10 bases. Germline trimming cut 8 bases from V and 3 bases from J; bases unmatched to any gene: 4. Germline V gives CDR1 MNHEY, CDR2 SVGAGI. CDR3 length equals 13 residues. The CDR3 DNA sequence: TGTGCCAGCTCGGGACTAGCGCGCTACGAGCAGTACTTC. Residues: CASSGLARYEQYF.

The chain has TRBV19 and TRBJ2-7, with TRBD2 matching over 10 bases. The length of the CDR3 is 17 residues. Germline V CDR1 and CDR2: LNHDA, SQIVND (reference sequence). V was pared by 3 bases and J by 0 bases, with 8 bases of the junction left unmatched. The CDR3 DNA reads TGTGCCAGTAGTATCTCACGGGCTAGCGGGAGCTCCTACGAGCAGTACTTC. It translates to CASSISRASGSSYEQYF. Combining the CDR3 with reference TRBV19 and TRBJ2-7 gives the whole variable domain DGGITQSPKYLFRKEGQNVTLSCEQNLNHDAMYWYRQDPGQGLRLIYYSQIVNDFQKGDIAEGYSVSREKKESFPLTVTSAQKNPTAFYLCASSISRASGSSYEQYFGPGTRLTVT.

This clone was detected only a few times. Here the CDR3 DNA reads TGTGCCAGCAGCTTTCTGGTAGAGGAATTAGACACTGAAGCTTTCTTT. Amino acids: CASSFLVEELDTEAFF. The chain links TRBV7-9 to TRBJ1-1, with no clear D. V lost 3 bases and J lost 3, with 17 bases in between. CDR1 and CDR2 from the germline V gene are SEHNR and FQNEAQ (reference sequence). The length of the CDR3 is 16 residues.

Written as DNA, the CDR3 is TGTGCCAGCAGCCTAGGGGGTGGTTACCAAGAGACCCAGTACTTC. Encoded protein: CASSLGGGYQETQYF. V is TRBV7-2 and J is TRBJ2-5; perhaps TRBD1 as D (6 bases). V was clipped by 5 bases and J by 0 bases, with 13 bases between them. CDR3 size: 15 residues. Germline values: CDR1 SGHTA, CDR2 FQGNSA.

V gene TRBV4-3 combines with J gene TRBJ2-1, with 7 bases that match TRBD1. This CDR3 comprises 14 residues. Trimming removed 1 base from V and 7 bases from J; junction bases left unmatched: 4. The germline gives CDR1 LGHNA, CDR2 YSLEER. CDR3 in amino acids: CASSQGDSRNEQFF. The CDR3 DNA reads TGCGCCAGCAGCCAAGGGGACAGTAGGAATGAGCAGTTCTTC.

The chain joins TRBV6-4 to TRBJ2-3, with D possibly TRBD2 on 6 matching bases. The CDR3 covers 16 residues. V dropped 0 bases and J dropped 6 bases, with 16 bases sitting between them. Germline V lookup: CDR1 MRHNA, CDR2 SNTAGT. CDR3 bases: TGTGCCAGCAGTGACTCCGTAGGAGGGGCTCCCGATACGCAGTATTTT. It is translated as CASSDSVGGAPDTQYF.

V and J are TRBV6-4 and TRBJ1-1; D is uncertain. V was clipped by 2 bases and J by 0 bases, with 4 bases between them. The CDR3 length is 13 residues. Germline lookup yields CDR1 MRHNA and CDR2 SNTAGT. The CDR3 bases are TGTGCCAGCAGTGACCAAGTGAACACTGAAGCTTTCTTT. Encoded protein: CASSDQVNTEAFF.

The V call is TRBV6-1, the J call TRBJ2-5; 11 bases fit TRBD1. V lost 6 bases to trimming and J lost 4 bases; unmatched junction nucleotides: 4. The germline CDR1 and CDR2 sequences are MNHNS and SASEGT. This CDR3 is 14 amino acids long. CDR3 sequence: CASSRTGGIETQYF. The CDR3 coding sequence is TGTGCCAGCAGCCGGACAGGGGGCATAGAGACCCAGTACTTC.

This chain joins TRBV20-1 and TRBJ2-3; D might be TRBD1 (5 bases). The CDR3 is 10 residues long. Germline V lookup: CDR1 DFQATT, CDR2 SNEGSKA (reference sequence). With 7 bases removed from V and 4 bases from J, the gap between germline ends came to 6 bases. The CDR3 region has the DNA TGCAGTGTCAGGGCAGATACGCAGTATTTT. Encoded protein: CSVRADTQYF.

The CDR3 region is CASSSGQETDTQYF. The CDR3 nucleotides are TGTGCCAGCAGCTCCGGACAGGAAACAGATACGCAGTATTTT. The rearrangement joins TRBV7-3 to TRBJ2-3; 7 bases match TRBD1. Trimming at V came to 4 bases and at J to 3 bases, leaving 4 bases not matched to a gene. Germline lookup yields CDR1 SGHTA and CDR2 FQGTGA. The CDR3 sequence is 14 residues long.

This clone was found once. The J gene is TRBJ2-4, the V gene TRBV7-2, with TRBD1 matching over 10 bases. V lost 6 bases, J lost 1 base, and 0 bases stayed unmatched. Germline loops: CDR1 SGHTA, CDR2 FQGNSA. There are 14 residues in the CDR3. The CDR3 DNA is TGTGCCAGCAGGACAGGGGGCGCCAAAAACATTCAGTACTTC. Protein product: CASRTGGAKNIQYF.

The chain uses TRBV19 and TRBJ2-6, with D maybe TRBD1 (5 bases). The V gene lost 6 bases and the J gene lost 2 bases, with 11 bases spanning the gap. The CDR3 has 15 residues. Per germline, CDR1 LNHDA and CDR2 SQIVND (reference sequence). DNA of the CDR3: TGTGCCAGTAGACTTGGGGCACCTGGGGCCAACGTCCTGACTTTC. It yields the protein CASRLGAPGANVLTF.

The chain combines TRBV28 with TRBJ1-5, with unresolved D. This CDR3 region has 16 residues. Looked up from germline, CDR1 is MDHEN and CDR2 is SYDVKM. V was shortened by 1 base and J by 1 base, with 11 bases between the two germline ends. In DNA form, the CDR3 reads TGTGCCAGCAGTTTATCGGGTTCGGGGAGCAATCAGCCCCAGCATTTT. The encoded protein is CASSLSGSGSNQPQHF.

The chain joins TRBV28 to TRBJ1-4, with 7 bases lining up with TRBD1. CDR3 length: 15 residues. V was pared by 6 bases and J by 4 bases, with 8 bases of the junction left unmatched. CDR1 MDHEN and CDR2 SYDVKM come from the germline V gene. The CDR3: CASSPQGEINEKLFF. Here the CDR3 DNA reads TGTGCCAGCAGCCCCCAGGGGGAAATTAATGAAAAACTGTTTTTT. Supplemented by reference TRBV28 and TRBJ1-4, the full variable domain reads DVKVTQSSRYLVKRTGEKVFLECVQDMDHENMFWYRQDPGLGLRLIYFSYDVKMKEKGDIPEGYSVSREKKERFSLILESASTNQTSMYLCASSPQGEINEKLFFGSGTQLSVL.

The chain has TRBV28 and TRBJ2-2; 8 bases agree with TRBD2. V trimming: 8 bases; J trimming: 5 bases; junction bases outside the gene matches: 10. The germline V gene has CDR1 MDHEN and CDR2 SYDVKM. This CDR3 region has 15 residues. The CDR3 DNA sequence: TGTGCCAGCTTGGACCGGGGGGGCCCAACCGGGGAGCTGTTTTTT. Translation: CASLDRGGPTGELFF.

CDR3 loop: CASSLLSGGTGGELFF. The CDR3 DNA follows: TGTGCCAGCAGCTTGTTGTCGGGAGGAACGGGCGGGGAGCTGTTTTTT. The gene calls are TRBV11-3 and TRBJ2-2; the match to TRBD2 covers 7 bases. Trimming took 3 bases from V and 7 from J; bases not matched to a gene: 11. CDR3 length: 16 amino acids. CDR1 is SGHNT, CDR2 YENEEA, per germline.

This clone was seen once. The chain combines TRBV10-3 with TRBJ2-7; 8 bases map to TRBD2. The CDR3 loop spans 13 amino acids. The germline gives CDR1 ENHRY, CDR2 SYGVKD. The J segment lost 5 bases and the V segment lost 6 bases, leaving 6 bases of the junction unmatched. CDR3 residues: CAIRLAASDEQYF. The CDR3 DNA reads TGTGCCATCAGACTAGCGGCCTCTGACGAGCAGTACTTC.

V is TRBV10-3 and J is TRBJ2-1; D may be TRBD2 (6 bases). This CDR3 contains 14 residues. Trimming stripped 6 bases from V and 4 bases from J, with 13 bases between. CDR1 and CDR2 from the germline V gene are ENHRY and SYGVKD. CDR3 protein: CAIRGSGYYNEQFF. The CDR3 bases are TGTGCCATCAGGGGTAGCGGCTATTACAATGAGCAGTTCTTC.

The CDR3 protein is CASSSHLLYEQYF. CDR3 DNA sequence: TGTGCCAGCAGTTCGCACCTTCTTTACGAGCAGTACTTC. V gene TRBV6-1 combines with J gene TRBJ2-7; no reliable D call. Trimming took 5 bases from V and 4 from J, leaving 12 bases between them. CDR1 is MNHNS, CDR2 SASEGT, per germline. This CDR3 is 13 amino acids long.

The CDR3 spells CATSSLGQGGEQYF. Written as DNA, the CDR3 is TGTGCCACCAGCAGCCTAGGACAGGGAGGCGAGCAGTACTTC. The gene calls are TRBV15 and TRBJ2-7; 8 bases fit TRBD1. This CDR3 spans 14 amino acids. Germline V CDR1 and CDR2: LNHNV, YYDKDF (reference sequence). V dropped 3 bases and J dropped 6; count of bases not matched to a gene: 7.

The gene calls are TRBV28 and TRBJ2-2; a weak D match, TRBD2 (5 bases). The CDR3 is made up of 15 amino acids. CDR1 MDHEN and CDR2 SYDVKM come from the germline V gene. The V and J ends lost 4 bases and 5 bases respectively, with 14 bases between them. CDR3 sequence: CASSSRPGKTGELFF. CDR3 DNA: TGTGCCAGCAGTTCGAGACCGGGAAAAACCGGGGAGCTGTTTTTT.

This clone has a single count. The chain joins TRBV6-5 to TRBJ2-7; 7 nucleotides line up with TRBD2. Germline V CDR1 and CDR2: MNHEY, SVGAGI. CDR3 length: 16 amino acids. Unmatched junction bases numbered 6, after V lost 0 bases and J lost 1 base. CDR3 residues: CASSYSRDYQSYEQYF. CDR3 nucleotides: TGTGCCAGCAGTTACTCCCGGGACTATCAATCCTACGAGCAGTACTTC.

CDR3 region: CAWSVGVGDYGYTF. The DNA for the CDR3 is TGTGCCTGGAGTGTAGGGGTTGGAGACTATGGCTACACCTTC. V gene TRBV30 combines with J gene TRBJ1-2; TRBD1 is a possible D gene (5 bases). V dropped 0 bases and J dropped 3 bases, with 11 bases sitting between them. Germline V gene sequence: CDR1 GTSNPN, CDR2 SVGIG (reference sequence). The CDR3 is 14 amino acids.

The CDR3 DNA sequence: TGTGCCAGCAGAACTGTGGGACTAGCGGGAGGGTATGAGCAGTTCTTC. Translating gives CASRTVGLAGGYEQFF. The rearrangement links TRBV7-2 to TRBJ2-1, with 16 nucleotides matching TRBD2. Trimming at V came to 6 bases and at J to 8 bases, leaving 7 bases not matched to a gene. CDR3 size: 16 residues. Germline V CDR1 and CDR2: SGHTA, FQGNSA.

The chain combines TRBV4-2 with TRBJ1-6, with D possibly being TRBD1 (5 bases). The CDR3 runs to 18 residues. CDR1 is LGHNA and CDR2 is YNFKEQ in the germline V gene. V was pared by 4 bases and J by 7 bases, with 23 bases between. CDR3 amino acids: CASSRTSGSGRENSPLHF. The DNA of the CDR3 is TGTGCCAGCAGCCGGACCTCTGGGTCGGGGCGAGAGAATTCACCCCTCCACTTT.

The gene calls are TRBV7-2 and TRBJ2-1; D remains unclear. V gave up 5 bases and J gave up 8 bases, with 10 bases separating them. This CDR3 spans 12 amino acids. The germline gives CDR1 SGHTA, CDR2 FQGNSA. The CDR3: CASSPQAYEQFF. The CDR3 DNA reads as TGTGCCAGCAGCCCGCAAGCCTATGAGCAGTTCTTC.

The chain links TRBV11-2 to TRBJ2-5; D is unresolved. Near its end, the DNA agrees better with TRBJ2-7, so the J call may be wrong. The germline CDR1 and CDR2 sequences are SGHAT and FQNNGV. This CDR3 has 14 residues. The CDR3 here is CASSPGDWGYEQYF. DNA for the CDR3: TGTGCCAGCAGCCCAGGAGACTGGGGTTACGAGCAGTACTTC.

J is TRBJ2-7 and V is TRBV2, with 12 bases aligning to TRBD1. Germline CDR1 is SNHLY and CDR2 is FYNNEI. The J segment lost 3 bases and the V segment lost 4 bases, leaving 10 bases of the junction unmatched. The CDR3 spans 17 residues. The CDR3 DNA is TGTGCCAGCAGTGCAGAAATGGGACAGGGGGCAAACTACGAGCAGTACTTC. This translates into CASSAEMGQGANYEQYF.

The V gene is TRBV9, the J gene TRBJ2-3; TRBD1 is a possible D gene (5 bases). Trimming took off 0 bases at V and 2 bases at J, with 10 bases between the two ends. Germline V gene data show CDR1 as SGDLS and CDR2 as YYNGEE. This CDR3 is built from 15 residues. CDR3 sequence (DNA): TGTGCCAGCAGCGTAGGGTTCAGGGCCACAGATACGCAGTATTTT. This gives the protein CASSVGFRATDTQYF.